The following is a T cell receptor (beta chain) sequence with its context. The specificity of this receptor is unknown. It has no much larger one-base neighbor in the sample; base qualities were not kept. Genomic DNA served as template for TCR beta VDJ combination and CDR3 sequence profiling. An Illumina HiSeq 2000 was the platform used for TCR repertoire sequencing. The original pipeline was this. Repertoire assessment relied on Simpson's diversity index, CDR3 size and DJ length profiles, and TRBV/TRBJ rearrangement plots. The most abundant DNA sequence in the deep sequencing data was defined as the immunodominant clone. CDR3 amino acid sequences were checked for sharing across subjects and were also compared against the VDJdb database and published repertoires. TCRdb took the public reads, trimmed them with fastp at Q25, ran MiXCR for clone calling and kept in-frame beta chains. Rows are unified per CDR3 protein, each entry keeping the most common DNA and genes. Clone size and V and J calls follow TCRdb, not the original study. The sample table lists 300,000 or so distinct CDR3 sequences, about three fifths of them with a count of one. 1% to 1.5% of the sample belongs to the ten largest clones.

This specimen belongs to a study of CD8+CD57+ T cells in acquired aplastic anemia (dated by TCRdb to 2016 to 2019). Study-level background: Extracted DNA from sorted CD4+ and CD8+ cells averaged approximately 3 ug, ranging from roughly 0.17 to 27.4 ug. CD8+CD57+ expansion was defined as a frequency above the mean frequency observed in healthy subjects.

Beyond this particular receptor, the publication reports: CD8+ Simpson's diversity did not differ significantly between patients and healthy controls (P=0.060). Approximately 31 CD8+ CDR3 sequences were found in both patients and controls but appeared to be highly expressed in patients and within the immunodominant clones of the patients.

Patients chosen for sequencing had shown expansion of CD8+CD57+ cells by flow cytometry. Every patient had severe acquired aplastic anemia, diagnosed using the International Study of Aplastic Anemia and Agranulocytosis and Camitta criteria. No patient had received any therapy when blood was sampled. In this study, sorted CD4+ and CD8+ T cells from the blood of healthy subjects and of severe aplastic anemia patients had their TCR repertoires deep-sequenced. Patients were enrolled in the USA under clinicaltrials.gov protocols 00001620, 01623167, 00001397, 00071045, 00081523 and 00961064. Ficoll-Paque density gradient centrifugation was used to isolate peripheral blood mononuclear cells. Before DNA extraction, CD4+ and CD8+ T cells were sorted with FACS or magnetic beads. This receptor was identified in a human donor with aplastic anemia. Sequencing was performed on sorted CD4+, CD8+, or CD8+CD57+ T cells (not recorded which) from PBMCs.

The CDR3: CAISGGTDYGYTF. At the DNA level, the sequence is TGTGCCATCAGTGGGGGGACAGACTATGGCTACACCTTC. The V and J segments used are TRBV10-3 and TRBJ1-2, with 7 bases in between that match TRBD1. Including cysteine and phenylalanine, the CDR3 has 13 amino acids. The retained sequence is limited to the CDR3, 39 bases, with the frame set at the first base. Compared with germline, V lacks 4 bases and J lacks 3 bases; bases without a gene match: 2. As encoded in the germline V gene, CDR1 is ENHRY while CDR2 is SYGVKD.